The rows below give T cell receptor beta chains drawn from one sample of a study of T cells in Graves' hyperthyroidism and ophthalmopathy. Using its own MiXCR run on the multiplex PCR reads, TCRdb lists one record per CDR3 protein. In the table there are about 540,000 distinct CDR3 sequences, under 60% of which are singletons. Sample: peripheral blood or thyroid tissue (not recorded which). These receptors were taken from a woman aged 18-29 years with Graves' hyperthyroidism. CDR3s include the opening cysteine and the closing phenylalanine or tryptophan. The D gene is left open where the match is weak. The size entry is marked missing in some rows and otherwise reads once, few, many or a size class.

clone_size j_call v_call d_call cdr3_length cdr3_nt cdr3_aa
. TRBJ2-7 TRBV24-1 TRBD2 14 TGTGCCCCCCAGACTAGCGGGAGGGAAGAGGAGCAGTACTTC CAPQTSGREEEQYF
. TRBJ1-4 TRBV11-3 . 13 TGTGCCAGCAGCCTTGGGGTAGCGGGAAAACTGTTTTTT CASSLGVAGKLFF
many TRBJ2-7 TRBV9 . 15 TGTGCCAGCAGCGTAGACACAGGGACCCTCTACGAGCAGTACTTC CASSVDTGTLYEQYF
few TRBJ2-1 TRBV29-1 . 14 TGCAGCTCTCATGGGGACATGGGGGACAATGAGCAGTTCTTC CSSHGDMGDNEQFF
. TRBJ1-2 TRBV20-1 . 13 TGCAGTGCTCACCGGACACGGGGGTATGGCTACACCTTC CSAHRTRGYGYTF
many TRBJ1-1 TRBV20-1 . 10 TGCAGTGCAGAGAACACTGAAGCTTTCTTT CSAENTEAFF
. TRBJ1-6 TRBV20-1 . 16 TGCAGTGCTAGAGGTGGAACAGGGCCCAATAATTCACCCCTCCACTTT CSARGGTGPNNSPLHF
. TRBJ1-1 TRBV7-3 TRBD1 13 TGTGCCAGCAGCCCGACAGGGTATACTGAAGCTTTCTTT CASSPTGYTEAFF
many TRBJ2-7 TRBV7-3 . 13 TGTGCCAGCAGCAAGGACGGGGCCTACGAGCAGTACTTC CASSKDGAYEQYF
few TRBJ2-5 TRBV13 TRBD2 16 TGTGCCAGCAGCCCGGGGGTAGCGGGGGACCAAGAGACCCAGTACTTC CASSPGVAGDQETQYF
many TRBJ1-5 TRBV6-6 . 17 TGTGCCAGCAGTTACTCTGTTGGGGGCCGTAGCAATCAGCCCCAGCATTTT CASSYSVGGRSNQPQHF
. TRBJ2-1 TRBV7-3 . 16 TGTGCCAGCAGCTTACAAGGGAGCCCCACCTACAATGAGCAGTTCTTC CASSLQGSPTYNEQFF
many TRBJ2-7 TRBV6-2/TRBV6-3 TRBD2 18 TGTGCCAGCAGTTCACAACCTGGGACTAGCGGAGACACCTACGAGCAGTACTTC CASSSQPGTSGDTYEQYF
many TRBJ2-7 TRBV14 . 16 TGTGCCAGCAGCCAATTGGGCCTGACGGAGGCTTACGAGCAGTACTTC CASSQLGLTEAYEQYF
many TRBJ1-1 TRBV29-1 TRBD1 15 TGCAGCGCCTGGGACAGGGGGGGGGTGGACACTGAAGCTTTCTTT CSAWDRGGVDTEAFF
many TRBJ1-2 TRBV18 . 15 TGTGCCAGCTCACCAAACCTAGGAATAGACTATGGCTACACCTTC CASSPNLGIDYGYTF
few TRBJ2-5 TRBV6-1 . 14 TGTGCCAGCGACGATCTCTATGACGAAGAGACCCAGTACTTC CASDDLYDEETQYF
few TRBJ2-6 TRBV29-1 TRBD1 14 TGCAGCATCCTGACAGGGGATGGGGCCAACGTCCTGACTTTC CSILTGDGANVLTF
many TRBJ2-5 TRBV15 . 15 TGTGCCACCAGCCCGCTCGCGGCATCGGAAGAGACCCAGTACTTC CATSPLAASEETQYF
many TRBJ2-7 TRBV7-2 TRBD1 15 TGTGCCAGCAGCTCCCACGGGACAGGGGACTACGAGCAGTACTTC CASSSHGTGDYEQYF
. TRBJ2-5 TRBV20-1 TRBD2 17 TGCAGTGCTAGAGATCGAACTAGCGGGACCTCGAAAGAGACCCAGTACTTC CSARDRTSGTSKETQYF
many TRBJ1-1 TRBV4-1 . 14 TGCGCCAGCAGCCAAGATCATGGCAGAGCCGAAGCTTTCTTT CASSQDHGRAEAFF